Following are 3 T cell receptor beta chains from one sample sequenced in a study of shared clonotypes between healthy human individuals (dated by TCRdb to 2018 to 2020). Receptor amplification or capture employed the immunoSEQ multiplex PCR assay. What TCRdb holds here is the immuneACCESS table cut down to in-frame rearrangements. Part of the clones is not present; checked against another copy, under half of the missing clones reflect an unresolved V gene, and the others are unexplained. The sample profile shows about 480,000 clones; about 75% of them were found once. About 12% of the sample comes from the top ten. The source material was PBMCs. The receptors shown here come from a woman between 35 and 50 years old in good health. Some clones in this sample may be carry-over from other donors' samples.

This chain joins TRBV5-1 and TRBJ1-4, with D perhaps matching TRBD1 (5 bases). Germline CDR1 SGHRS, CDR2 YFSETQ. The V end lost 4 bases, the J end lost 8 bases, and 21 bases lay between the germline ends. The CDR3 extends over 16 amino acids. The CDR3 bases are TGCGCCAGCAGCCCGCTACCGGGTCTCCAGGGAGAAAAACTGTTTTTT. This sequence encodes CASSPLPGLQGEKLFF.

The J gene is TRBJ2-7, the V gene TRBV14; D perhaps matches TRBD1 (5 bases). The CDR3 extends over 15 amino acids. Germline-derived CDR1 and CDR2 are SGHDN and FVKESK. The germline V and J ends were trimmed by 2 bases and 6 bases, with 17 bases remaining between them. CDR3 sequence: CASSQRLAGYGEQYF. Here the CDR3 DNA reads TGTGCCAGCAGCCAAAGGTTGGCAGGGTATGGCGAGCAGTACTTC. Full variable domain (missing parts from reference TRBV14 and TRBJ2-7): EAGVTQFPSHSVIEKGQTVTLRCDPISGHDNLYWYRRVMGKEIKFLLHFVKESKQDESGMPNNRFLAERTGGTYSTLKVQPAELEDSGVYFCASSQRLAGYGEQYFGPGTRLTVT.

This clone was seen a single time. The chain couples TRBV10-2 to TRBJ2-1; TRBD1 agrees at 9 bases. Looked up from germline, CDR1 is WSHSY and CDR2 is SAAADI. There are 15 residues in the CDR3. Trimming took 2 bases from V and 8 from J; bases not matched to a gene: 7. The chain's CDR3 is CASSEPDRGGDEQFF. CDR3 sequence (DNA): TGCGCCAGCAGTGAGCCGGACAGGGGCGGGGATGAGCAGTTCTTC.